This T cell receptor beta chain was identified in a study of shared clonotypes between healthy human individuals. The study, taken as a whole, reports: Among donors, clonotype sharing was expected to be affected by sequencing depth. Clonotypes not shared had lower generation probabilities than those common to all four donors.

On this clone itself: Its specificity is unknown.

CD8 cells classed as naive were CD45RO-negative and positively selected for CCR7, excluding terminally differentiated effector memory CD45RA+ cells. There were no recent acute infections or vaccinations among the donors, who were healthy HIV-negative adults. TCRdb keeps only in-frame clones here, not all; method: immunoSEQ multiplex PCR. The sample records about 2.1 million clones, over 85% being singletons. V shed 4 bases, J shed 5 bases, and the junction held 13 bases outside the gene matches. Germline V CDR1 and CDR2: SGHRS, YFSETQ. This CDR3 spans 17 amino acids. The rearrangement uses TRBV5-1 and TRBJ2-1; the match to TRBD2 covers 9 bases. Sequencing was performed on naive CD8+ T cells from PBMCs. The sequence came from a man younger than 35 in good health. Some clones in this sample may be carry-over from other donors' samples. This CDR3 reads CASSQLLAGPPHNEQFF. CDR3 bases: TGCGCCAGCAGCCAACTCCTAGCGGGACCGCCACACAATGAGCAGTTCTTC.